Listed below are T cell receptor beta chains from one sample, sequenced in a study of type 1 regulatory T cells. No antigen is known for these receptors. TCRdb reprocessed the reads via MiXCR and lists one record per CDR3 protein. There are some 71,000 distinct CDR3 sequences in the sample; under 25% occur only once, and more than 7.5% lies in the top ten. Material for sequencing was cultured type 1 regulatory T (Tr1) cells, either the whole culture or a sorted fraction (not recorded which). The source of these receptors is a human donor in good health. Each CDR3 is given with its conserved first and last residue. Each record gives: D gene, V gene, clone size, J gene, CDR3 protein, CDR3 DNA. The D gene is left open where the match is weak. Some rows have no size entry. The others give once, few or many, or a class for an expanded clone.

d_gene: -
v_gene: TRBV9
abundance: few
j_gene: TRBJ2-2
CDR3aa: CASGLNTGELFF
CDR3nt: TGTGCCAGCGGGCTAAACACCGGGGAGCTGTTTTTT

d_gene: -
v_gene: TRBV20-1
abundance: -
j_gene: TRBJ2-7
CDR3aa: CSASTVYEQYF
CDR3nt: TGCAGTGCTAGTACAGTCTACGAGCAGTACTTC

d_gene: -
v_gene: TRBV5-1
abundance: few
j_gene: TRBJ1-2
CDR3aa: CASSLRTAGDYGYTF
CDR3nt: TGCGCCAGCAGCTTGCGGACAGCCGGGGACTATGGCTACACCTTC

d_gene: -
v_gene: TRBV4-2
abundance: many
j_gene: TRBJ1-3
CDR3aa: CASSQDSTDRNTIYF
CDR3nt: TGTGCCAGCAGCCAAGATTCAACTGACAGAAACACCATATATTTT

d_gene: -
v_gene: TRBV7-2
abundance: -
j_gene: TRBJ2-3
CDR3aa: CASSLIYADTQYF
CDR3nt: TGTGCCAGCAGCTTAATCTATGCAGATACGCAGTATTTT

d_gene: -
v_gene: TRBV20-1
abundance: -
j_gene: TRBJ1-1
CDR3aa: CSQARLSNTEAFF
CDR3nt: TGCAGTCAAGCCAGACTATCGAACACTGAAGCTTTCTTT

d_gene: -
v_gene: TRBV4-2
abundance: few
j_gene: TRBJ2-2
CDR3aa: CASSPWGLLNTGELFF
CDR3nt: TGTGCCAGCAGCCCGTGGGGACTCCTGAACACCGGGGAGCTGTTTTTT

d_gene: -
v_gene: TRBV20-1
abundance: -
j_gene: TRBJ2-7
CDR3aa: CSANWQVDEQYF
CDR3nt: TGCAGTGCAAATTGGCAGGTTGACGAGCAGTACTTC

d_gene: -
v_gene: TRBV20-1
abundance: few
j_gene: TRBJ2-1
CDR3aa: CSARDPMGGKHRNEQFF
CDR3nt: TGCAGTGCTAGAGACCCCATGGGAGGTAAACATAGGAATGAGCAGTTCTTC

d_gene: -
v_gene: TRBV7-2
abundance: -
j_gene: TRBJ2-1
CDR3aa: CASSLRTGLGYEQFF
CDR3nt: TGTGCCAGCAGCTTAAGAACAGGGTTGGGCTATGAGCAGTTCTTC

d_gene: TRBD2
v_gene: TRBV20-1
abundance: many
j_gene: TRBJ2-1
CDR3aa: CSASGRANEQFF
CDR3nt: TGCAGTGCTAGCGGGAGGGCCAATGAGCAGTTCTTC

d_gene: TRBD2
v_gene: TRBV10-3
abundance: once
j_gene: TRBJ2-3
CDR3aa: CAISRGLAGDTQYF
CDR3nt: TGTGCCATCAGCCGAGGACTAGCGGGAGATACGCAGTATTTT

d_gene: TRBD2
v_gene: TRBV20-1
abundance: -
j_gene: TRBJ2-1
CDR3aa: CSAKTSGSNNEQFF
CDR3nt: TGCAGTGCAAAGACTAGCGGGAGCAACAATGAGCAGTTCTTC

d_gene: -
v_gene: TRBV7-2
abundance: many
j_gene: TRBJ2-4
CDR3aa: CASSRILNIQYF
CDR3nt: TGTGCCAGCAGCCGTATATTGAACATTCAGTACTTC

d_gene: TRBD1
v_gene: TRBV10-3
abundance: -
j_gene: TRBJ1-4
CDR3aa: CAISDIRDRGEKLFF
CDR3nt: TGTGCCATCAGTGATATCCGGGACAGGGGAGAAAAACTGTTTTTT

d_gene: -
v_gene: TRBV20-1
abundance: -
j_gene: TRBJ1-6
CDR3aa: CSARVAQDGPLHF
CDR3nt: TGCAGTGCTAGAGTAGCACAGGACGGACCCCTCCACTTT

d_gene: TRBD1
v_gene: TRBV20-1
abundance: few
j_gene: TRBJ1-6
CDR3aa: CSARTGQGYSPLHF
CDR3nt: TGCAGTGCTAGAACGGGACAGGGGTATTCACCCCTCCACTTT

d_gene: TRBD1
v_gene: TRBV5-1
abundance: -
j_gene: TRBJ2-1
CDR3aa: CASSQLQGASEQFF
CDR3nt: TGCGCCAGCAGTCAGTTGCAGGGGGCCTCTGAGCAGTTCTTC

d_gene: -
v_gene: TRBV7-8
abundance: few
j_gene: TRBJ2-5
CDR3aa: CASSFGVETQYF
CDR3nt: TGTGCCAGCAGCTTCGGGGTAGAGACCCAGTACTTC

d_gene: TRBD2
v_gene: TRBV4-1
abundance: -
j_gene: TRBJ2-5
CDR3aa: CASSQDSGRETQYF
CDR3nt: TGCGCCAGCAGCCAAGATAGCGGGCGGGAGACCCAGTACTTC

d_gene: -
v_gene: TRBV6-1
abundance: few
j_gene: TRBJ2-6
CDR3aa: CASSDLQGANVLTF
CDR3nt: TGTGCCAGCAGTGATCTTCAGGGGGCCAACGTCCTGACTTTC

d_gene: -
v_gene: TRBV5-1
abundance: -
j_gene: TRBJ2-7
CDR3aa: CASSHTGTSLYEQYF
CDR3nt: TGCGCCAGCAGCCATACCGGGACGTCCCTTTACGAGCAGTACTTC

d_gene: TRBD1
v_gene: TRBV12-3/TRBV12-4
abundance: few
j_gene: TRBJ1-5
CDR3aa: CASNGDRNQPQHF
CDR3nt: TGTGCCAGCAACGGGGACAGAAATCAGCCCCAGCATTTT

d_gene: TRBD2
v_gene: TRBV12-3/TRBV12-4
abundance: -
j_gene: TRBJ2-1
CDR3aa: CASSLGTSGRLVPFF
CDR3nt: TGTGCCAGCAGTTTGGGGACTAGCGGGAGGTTAGTTCCGTTCTTC

d_gene: -
v_gene: TRBV12-3/TRBV12-4
abundance: -
j_gene: TRBJ1-1
CDR3aa: CASSLGQASTEAFF
CDR3nt: TGTGCCAGCAGTTTAGGACAGGCGAGCACTGAAGCTTTCTTT

d_gene: -
v_gene: TRBV20-1
abundance: -
j_gene: TRBJ1-3
CDR3aa: CSARKTGLPGNTIYF
CDR3nt: TGCAGTGCTAGAAAAACAGGGCTCCCTGGAAACACCATATATTTT

d_gene: -
v_gene: TRBV20-1
abundance: few
j_gene: TRBJ1-3
CDR3aa: CSARDLNTIYF
CDR3nt: TGCAGTGCTAGAGATCTAAACACCATATATTTT

d_gene: TRBD1
v_gene: TRBV28
abundance: medium-sized
j_gene: TRBJ1-6
CDR3aa: CASSLGQGHSPLHF
CDR3nt: TGTGCCAGCAGTTTGGGACAGGGGCATTCACCCCTCCACTTT

d_gene: TRBD2
v_gene: TRBV20-1
abundance: -
j_gene: TRBJ2-1
CDR3aa: CSARHPTSGSTYEQFF
CDR3nt: TGCAGTGCTCGACACCCGACTAGCGGGAGTACGTATGAGCAGTTCTTC

d_gene: -
v_gene: TRBV5-5
abundance: few
j_gene: TRBJ1-5
CDR3aa: CASSWAFNQPQHF
CDR3nt: TGTGCCAGCAGCTGGGCATTCAATCAGCCCCAGCATTTT

d_gene: -
v_gene: TRBV15
abundance: few
j_gene: TRBJ1-5
CDR3aa: CATSSDPGETPQHF
CDR3nt: TGTGCCACCAGCTCAGACCCGGGGGAAACGCCCCAGCATTTT

d_gene: -
v_gene: TRBV21-1
abundance: -
j_gene: TRBJ2-1
CDR3aa: CASSKTMKGGDNEQFF
CDR3nt: TGTGCCAGCAGCAAAACGATGAAGGGTGGGGACAATGAGCAGTTCTTC

d_gene: -
v_gene: TRBV5-1
abundance: few
j_gene: TRBJ2-1
CDR3aa: CASSLSSSYNEQFF
CDR3nt: TGCGCCAGCAGCTTGTCCAGCAGCTACAATGAGCAGTTCTTC

d_gene: TRBD2
v_gene: TRBV10-3
abundance: -
j_gene: TRBJ2-3
CDR3aa: CAISWGSGSTDTQYF
CDR3nt: TGTGCCATCAGTTGGGGTAGCGGGAGCACAGATACGCAGTATTTT

d_gene: TRBD1
v_gene: TRBV6-4
abundance: -
j_gene: TRBJ1-2
CDR3aa: CASSDSNRGLRGYGYTF
CDR3nt: TGTGCCAGCAGTGACTCCAACAGGGGGCTACGAGGCTATGGCTACACCTTC

d_gene: TRBD1
v_gene: TRBV20-1
abundance: medium-sized
j_gene: TRBJ1-6
CDR3aa: CSAREGGTYNSPLHF
CDR3nt: TGCAGTGCTAGAGAAGGGGGCACCTATAATTCACCCCTCCACTTT

d_gene: -
v_gene: TRBV5-1
abundance: few
j_gene: TRBJ2-7
CDR3aa: CASSSQKTSPPLEQYF
CDR3nt: TGCGCCAGCAGCTCACAGAAGACATCGCCCCCCCTCGAGCAGTACTTC

d_gene: -
v_gene: TRBV27
abundance: -
j_gene: TRBJ2-7
CDR3aa: CASSLQYF
CDR3nt: TGTGCCAGCAGTCTACAGTACTTC

d_gene: -
v_gene: TRBV19
abundance: -
j_gene: TRBJ1-5
CDR3aa: CASSSNRAAPQHF
CDR3nt: TGTGCCAGTAGTTCGAACCGGGCCGCACCCCAGCATTTT

d_gene: -
v_gene: TRBV21-1
abundance: many
j_gene: TRBJ2-7
CDR3aa: CASRTSAYEQYF
CDR3nt: TGTGCCAGCCGGACTAGCGCGTACGAGCAGTACTTC

d_gene: -
v_gene: TRBV27
abundance: -
j_gene: TRBJ2-5
CDR3aa: CASSLLGGSETQYF
CDR3nt: TGTGCCAGCAGCCTACTTGGGGGTTCAGAGACCCAGTACTTC

d_gene: TRBD2
v_gene: TRBV20-1
abundance: few
j_gene: TRBJ2-7
CDR3aa: CSARSPVSGRYEQYF
CDR3nt: TGCAGTGCTAGATCACCAGTTAGCGGGAGATACGAGCAGTACTTC

d_gene: -
v_gene: TRBV7-3
abundance: few
j_gene: TRBJ1-1
CDR3aa: CASSRGEYTEAFF
CDR3nt: TGTGCCAGCAGTCGGGGGGAGTACACTGAAGCTTTCTTT

d_gene: TRBD1
v_gene: TRBV5-1
abundance: medium-sized
j_gene: TRBJ2-1
CDR3aa: CASSGGQEGNEQFF
CDR3nt: TGCGCCAGCTCCGGGGGACAGGAGGGCAATGAGCAGTTCTTC

d_gene: TRBD1
v_gene: TRBV7-2
abundance: few
j_gene: TRBJ1-5
CDR3aa: CASSLVDRQSNQPQHF
CDR3nt: TGTGCCAGCAGCTTAGTGGACAGGCAAAGCAATCAGCCCCAGCATTTT

d_gene: -
v_gene: TRBV5-1
abundance: few
j_gene: TRBJ2-1
CDR3aa: CASSLVSGAPDEQFF
CDR3nt: TGCGCCAGCAGCTTGGTGTCGGGAGCCCCCGATGAGCAGTTCTTC

d_gene: TRBD1
v_gene: TRBV20-1
abundance: -
j_gene: TRBJ2-5
CDR3aa: CSARGTGVETQYF
CDR3nt: TGCAGTGCTAGAGGTACAGGGGTAGAGACCCAGTACTTC

d_gene: -
v_gene: TRBV12-3/TRBV12-4
abundance: many
j_gene: TRBJ2-2
CDR3aa: CASSFGESGELFF
CDR3nt: TGTGCCAGCAGTTTTGGCGAGTCCGGGGAGCTGTTTTTT

d_gene: TRBD2
v_gene: TRBV20-1
abundance: few
j_gene: TRBJ2-1
CDR3aa: CSARESGGQFF
CDR3nt: TGCAGTGCTAGAGAGTCGGGGGGGCAGTTCTTC

d_gene: TRBD2
v_gene: TRBV7-9
abundance: -
j_gene: TRBJ2-7
CDR3aa: CASSLAGTSISEQYF
CDR3nt: TGTGCCAGCAGCTTAGCCGGGACTAGTATATCCGAGCAGTACTTC

d_gene: -
v_gene: TRBV18
abundance: -
j_gene: TRBJ1-1
CDR3aa: CASSPTRQSNTEAFF
CDR3nt: TGTGCCAGCTCACCAACGCGACAGTCGAACACTGAAGCTTTCTTT

d_gene: TRBD1
v_gene: TRBV5-1
abundance: few
j_gene: TRBJ1-1
CDR3aa: CASSFRGDLNTEAFF
CDR3nt: TGCGCCAGCAGCTTCAGGGGGGACCTCAACACTGAAGCTTTCTTT

d_gene: -
v_gene: TRBV12-3/TRBV12-4
abundance: few
j_gene: TRBJ1-2
CDR3aa: CASSSDPFYGYTF
CDR3nt: TGTGCCAGCAGCTCGGACCCCTTCTATGGCTACACCTTC

d_gene: TRBD2
v_gene: TRBV29-1
abundance: many
j_gene: TRBJ2-2
CDR3aa: CSVVGGALNTGELFF
CDR3nt: TGCAGCGTTGTCGGGGGGGCCCTCAACACCGGGGAGCTGTTTTTT

d_gene: TRBD2
v_gene: TRBV29-1
abundance: -
j_gene: TRBJ2-5
CDR3aa: CSGGTSARETQYF
CDR3nt: TGCAGCGGCGGGACTAGCGCACGGGAGACCCAGTACTTC

d_gene: -
v_gene: TRBV20-1
abundance: many
j_gene: TRBJ2-6
CDR3aa: CSALRDSGANVLTF
CDR3nt: TGCAGTGCTCTACGGGACTCTGGGGCCAACGTCCTGACTTTC

d_gene: -
v_gene: TRBV5-1
abundance: few
j_gene: TRBJ2-3
CDR3aa: CASSLLAGTDTQYF
CDR3nt: TGCGCCAGCAGCTTACTAGCTGGCACAGATACGCAGTATTTT

d_gene: TRBD2
v_gene: TRBV3-1
abundance: -
j_gene: TRBJ2-7
CDR3aa: CASSFLAGYEQYF
CDR3nt: TGTGCCAGCAGCTTTCTAGCGGGCTACGAGCAGTACTTC